This T cell receptor beta chain emerged from a study of T cells in Graves' hyperthyroidism and ophthalmopathy. Study-level findings and limits: From stable hyperthyroidism, ophthalmopathy was separated by a 13 V-J model. Blood held most thyroid clonotypes expanded above 0.001 frequency.

Amplified TCR beta CDR3 regions came from RNA transcripts. The HTBI primer set served for first-round RT-PCR of the TCR CDR3. TCRdb re-derived calls from the multiplex PCR reads in MiXCR, one entry per CDR3 protein. The sample gives hundreds of thousands of distinct CDR3 sequences, approximately 13% of which show up once; around a tenth is in the top ten. This clonotype was counted many times. Its matching antigen is unknown. If no ophthalmopathy progression occurred within 18 months, Graves' hyperthyroidism was stable. Every diagnosis used clinical symptoms, serum thyroxine and TRAb, thyroid ultrasound and orbital computed tomography. The CDR3 extends over 15 amino acids. CDR1 SGHTA and CDR2 FQGNSA come from the germline V gene. Trimming took 3 bases from V and 4 from J; bases not matched to a gene: 9.

The specimen sequenced was blood. The receptor's source is a woman aged 18-29 years with Graves' hyperthyroidism. The rearrangement uses TRBV7-2 and TRBJ2-7; TRBD2 agrees at 7 bases. The CDR3 is CASSFTTSQNYEQYF. CDR3 DNA sequence: TGTGCCAGCAGCTTTACGACTAGCCAAAATTACGAGCAGTACTTC.